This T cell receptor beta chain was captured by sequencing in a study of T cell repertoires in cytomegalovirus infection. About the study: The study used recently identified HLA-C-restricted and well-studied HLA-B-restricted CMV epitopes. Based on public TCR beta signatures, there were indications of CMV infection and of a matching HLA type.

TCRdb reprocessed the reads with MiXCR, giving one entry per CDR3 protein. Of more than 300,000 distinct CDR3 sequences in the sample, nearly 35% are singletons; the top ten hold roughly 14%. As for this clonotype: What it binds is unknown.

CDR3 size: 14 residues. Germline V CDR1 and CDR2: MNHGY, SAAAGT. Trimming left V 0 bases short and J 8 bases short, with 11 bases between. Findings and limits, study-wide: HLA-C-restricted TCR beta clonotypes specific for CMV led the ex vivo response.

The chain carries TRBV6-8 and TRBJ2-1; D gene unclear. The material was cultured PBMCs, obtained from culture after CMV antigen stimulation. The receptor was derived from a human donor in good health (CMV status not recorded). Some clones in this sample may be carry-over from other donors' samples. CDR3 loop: CASSYSKATYEQFF. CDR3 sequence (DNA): TGTGCCAGCAGTTACTCGAAAGCGACATATGAGCAGTTCTTC.